These 24 T cell receptor beta chains were sequenced from one sample in a study of cytomegalovirus exposure and HLA in healthy donors. The PCR employed 60 Vbeta primers together with 13 Jbeta primers. Here immunoSEQ multiplex PCR was the method, and the copy in TCRdb shows in-frame clones only, minus some. The data contain approximately 160,000 clones, about 77% of them singletons. Source material: PBMCs. The receptors shown here come from a male donor in good health and CMV-seropositive.

This clone was counted a few times. In nucleotides, the CDR3 is TGTGCCAGCAGCTCGGGGACTAGCGGCTCTTACGAGCAGTACTTC. Translation gives CASSSGTSGSYEQYF. This sequence joins TRBV5-6 and TRBJ2-7; TRBD2 aligns across 11 bases. The germline V gene has CDR1 SGHDT and CDR2 YYEEEE. The V and J ends lost 3 bases and 4 bases, in that order; junction bases with no gene match: 6. This CDR3 contains 15 residues.

The chain couples TRBV20-1 to TRBJ1-1; no reliable D call. Trimming left V 2 bases short and J 10 bases short, with 11 bases between. Germline CDR1 and CDR2: DFQATT and SNEGSKA (reference sequence). The CDR3 has 11 amino acids. This chain's CDR3 is CSARWAFPAFF. CDR3 in DNA: TGCAGTGCTAGATGGGCCTTCCCAGCTTTCTTT.

The chain joins TRBV19 to TRBJ1-6; no reliable D call. Germline CDR1 LNHDA, CDR2 SQIVND (reference sequence). The ends were cut back, 7 bases at V and 4 bases at J, with 17 bases in the middle. The CDR3 covers 16 residues. CDR3 protein: CASKEDPTPYNSPLHF. In DNA, the CDR3 is TGTGCCAGTAAGGAGGACCCGACGCCATATAATTCACCCCTCCACTTT.

This chain connects TRBV6-5 to TRBJ2-1; D unresolved. This CDR3 comprises 14 residues. The V end was cut by 2 bases, the J end by 0 bases, with 5 bases between. Germline V gives CDR1 MNHEY, CDR2 SVGAGI. In nucleotides, the CDR3 is TGTGCCAGCAGTTACGATAGCTCCTACAATGAGCAGTTCTTC. Translation: CASSYDSSYNEQFF.

This clone was picked up one time. The gene calls are TRBV5-6 and TRBJ2-5, with D maybe TRBD2 (6 bases). The CDR3 is made up of 13 amino acids. The V end was cut by 4 bases, the J end by 4 bases, with 11 bases between. CDR1 SGHDT and CDR2 YYEEEE come from the germline V gene. CDR3 region: CASSPGLGETQYF. Written as DNA, the CDR3 is TGTGCCAGCAGCCCGGGACTTGGAGAGACCCAGTACTTC. Looking up the rest from reference TRBV5-6 and TRBJ2-5 gives the full variable domain: DAGVTQSPTHLIKTRGQQVTLRCSPKSGHDTVSWYQQALGQGPQFIFQYYEEEERQRGNFPDRFSGHQFPNYSSELNVNALLLGDSALYLCASSPGLGETQYFGPGTRLLVL.

The rearrangement joins TRBV19 to TRBJ2-4; 8 positions match TRBD2. Germline assignment: CDR1 LNHDA and CDR2 SQIVND (reference sequence). V trimming: 3 bases; J trimming: 8 bases; junction bases outside the gene matches: 9. This CDR3 is built from 15 residues. In nucleotides, the CDR3 is TGTGCCAGTAGTATGAGTAGCGGGGATGAATACATTCAGTACTTC. As protein: CASSMSSGDEYIQYF.

V usage is TRBV2 and J usage is TRBJ1-5; D unclear. V lost 1 base to trimming and J lost 9 bases, with 16 bases between them. CDR1 is SNHLY, CDR2 FYNNEI, per germline. The CDR3 runs 15 residues. In nucleotides, the CDR3 is TGTGCCAGCAGTGAAGTAGGGCCGCCGGGGATGCCCCAGCATTTT. This gives the protein CASSEVGPPGMPQHF.

V and J are TRBV11-2 and TRBJ2-5; possible D gene TRBD2, 6 bases. Trimming cost V 6 bases and J 4 bases, with 12 bases left between them. CDR1 and CDR2 from the germline V gene are SGHAT and FQNNGV. The CDR3 is 13 amino acids. The CDR3 is CASRWGEVETQYF. CDR3 in DNA: TGTGCCAGCAGATGGGGGGAGGTAGAGACCCAGTACTTC.

This chain connects TRBV2 to TRBJ2-7; 8 positions match TRBD1. CDR1 and CDR2 from the germline V gene are SNHLY and FYNNEI. This CDR3 is built from 14 residues. V lost 8 bases to trimming and J lost 2 bases; unmatched junction nucleotides: 8. The CDR3 is CASLGTGSAYEQYF. The CDR3 coding sequence is TGTGCCAGCCTCGGGACAGGCAGCGCCTACGAGCAGTACTTC.

The genes are TRBV7-9 and TRBJ2-7; a weak D match, TRBD1 (5 bases). The length of the CDR3 is 12 residues. Per germline, CDR1 SEHNR and CDR2 FQNEAQ (reference sequence). Trimming pared 5 bases from V and 6 bases from J, leaving 11 bases between. CDR3 DNA: TGTGCCAGCAGCCTTTCAGGGATCGAGCAGTACTTC. This translates into CASSLSGIEQYF.

The chain couples TRBV7-5 to TRBJ2-3; the D call in the table, TRBD1, was not verified against the DNA. TRBV7-5 is designated a pseudogene. The CDR3 length is 10 residues. CDR3 sequence (DNA): TGTGTCAGGCAGAAGGATACGCAGTATTTT. Protein product: CVRQKDTQYF.

The DNA for the CDR3 is TGTGCCAGCAGCGTAGATGGGCTCCCCAACTATGGCTACACCTTC. It encodes CASSVDGLPNYGYTF. This chain uses TRBV9 with TRBJ1-2; D gene ambiguous. Trimming removed 0 bases from V and 2 bases from J, with 11 bases in between. Germline V gene data show CDR1 as SGDLS and CDR2 as YYNGEE. The CDR3 is 15 amino acids.

The V and J genes are TRBV4-1 and TRBJ2-2, with 12 bases aligning to TRBD2. The CDR3 consists of 21 residues. In germline, CDR1 is MGHRA, CDR2 YSYEKL. J was trimmed by 0 bases and V by 6 bases; bases with no gene match: 17. CDR3 in DNA: TGCGCCAGCAGACACCCCTGGAGGACTAGCGGGGCTGGACCGAACACCGGGGAGCTGTTTTTT. This encodes CASRHPWRTSGAGPNTGELFF.

The rearrangement uses TRBV19 and TRBJ2-2; 7 nucleotides agree with TRBD2. The ends lost 3 bases at V and 6 bases at J; junction bases unmatched: 4. CDR3 length: 14 residues. The germline CDR1 and CDR2 sequences are LNHDA and SQIVND (reference sequence). DNA for the CDR3: TGTGCCAGTAGTATTCGGAGCGGGGCCGGGGAGCTGTTTTTT. It translates to CASSIRSGAGELFF.

This clone was observed a handful of times. The V call is TRBV15, the J call TRBJ1-2; 11 nucleotides agree with TRBD1. V dropped 1 base and J dropped 4; count of bases not matched to a gene: 5. The CDR3 has 16 amino acids. Germline values: CDR1 LNHNV, CDR2 YYDKDF (reference sequence). CDR3 coding DNA: TGTGCCACCAGCAGAGGGAGGGACAGGGGGAGCTATGGCTACACCTTC. Encoded protein: CATSRGRDRGSYGYTF.

The chain links TRBV12-5 to TRBJ2-7; 9 bases align to TRBD1. The CDR3 is 15 residues long. The trim removed 6 bases at V and 3 bases at J, leaving 9 bases unmatched. Germline loops: CDR1 LGHNT, CDR2 FRNRAP. CDR3 bases: TGTGCTAGTGGACCAGGACAGGGGCGTATCTACGAGCAGTACTTC. It is translated as CASGPGQGRIYEQYF.

Regarding this clone: The sample holds other DNA sequences that translate to the same CDR3. J is TRBJ2-3 and V is TRBV9; TRBD2 matches 12 bases. V lost 3 bases to trimming and J lost 3 bases; unmatched junction nucleotides: 2. This CDR3 has 15 residues. The germline gives CDR1 SGDLS, CDR2 YYNGEE. The CDR3 DNA is TGTGCCAGCAGCGAGGGGACTAGCGGGACAGATACGCAGTATTTT. Amino acid sequence: CASSEGTSGTDTQYF.

J is TRBJ2-7 and V is TRBV4-1; a weak D match, TRBD1 (6 bases). CDR3 size: 13 residues. With 1 base removed from V and 6 bases from J, the gap between germline ends came to 10 bases. From germline, CDR1 is MGHRA and CDR2 YSYEKL. The CDR3 DNA sequence: TGCGCCAGCAGCCAAGGGGGGCGTCGCGAGCAGTACTTC. Amino acid sequence: CASSQGGRREQYF.

This sequence joins TRBV7-9 and TRBJ2-7, with 11 positions matching TRBD1. Germline CDR1 SEHNR, CDR2 FQNEAQ (reference sequence). V was pared by 5 bases and J by 7 bases, with 10 bases of the junction left unmatched. This CDR3 spans 15 amino acids. The CDR3 DNA is TGTGCCAGCAGCCCCTGGGGACAGGGGGATCCTGAGCAGTACTTC. Amino acid sequence: CASSPWGQGDPEQYF.

The chain uses TRBV7-8 and TRBJ2-1; 7 bases line up with TRBD1. The J segment lost 4 bases and the V segment lost 5 bases, leaving 5 bases of the junction unmatched. Germline V lookup: CDR1 SGHVS, CDR2 FQNEAQ. This CDR3 is 14 amino acids long. The CDR3 protein is CASSPRDSYNEQFF. The DNA for the CDR3 is TGTGCCAGCAGCCCAAGGGACAGTTACAATGAGCAGTTCTTC. Using reference TRBV7-8 and TRBJ2-1 for the parts outside the CDR3, the full variable domain is GAGVSQSPRYKVAKRGQDVALRCDPISGHVSLFWYQQALGQGPEFLTYFQNEAQLDKSGLPSDRFFAERPEGSVSTLKIQRTQQEDSAVYLCASSPRDSYNEQFFGPGTRLTVL.

The genes are TRBV5-4 and TRBJ2-7; D is perhaps TRBD2 (5 bases). The CDR3 has 15 residues. Trimming removed 4 bases at V and 0 bases at J, with 14 bases between. The germline V gene encodes CDR1 SGHNT and CDR2 YYREEE (reference sequence). CDR3 sequence: CASSEEDLNSYEQYF. CDR3 DNA: TGTGCCAGCAGCGAGGAGGACTTAAACTCCTACGAGCAGTACTTC.

This clone was observed a handful of times. The rearrangement joins TRBV19 to TRBJ1-6; D possibly corresponds to TRBD1 (6 bases). The V gene lost 5 bases and the J gene lost 7 bases, with 12 bases spanning the gap. From germline, CDR1 is LNHDA and CDR2 SQIVND (reference sequence). The CDR3 contains 14 residues. The CDR3 here is CASSPSGANSPLHF. CDR3 nucleotide sequence: TGTGCCAGTAGTCCGTCAGGGGCGAATTCACCCCTCCACTTT.

The V and J genes are TRBV11-2 and TRBJ2-2; 8 bases match TRBD1. V was clipped by 7 bases and J by 7 bases; unmatched bases: 8. Germline CDR1 and CDR2: SGHAT and FQNNGV. The CDR3 consists of 14 residues. CDR3 bases: TGTGCCAGCACCTGGACAGGGAGTGACGGGGAGCTGTTTTTT. This gives the protein CASTWTGSDGELFF.

The chain carries TRBV9 and TRBJ2-6, with D maybe TRBD2 (7 bases). This CDR3 is 17 amino acids long. V lost 0 bases to trimming and J lost 4 bases, with 14 bases between them. The germline V gene has CDR1 SGDLS and CDR2 YYNGEE. The CDR3 loop reads CASSVAAGAQGANVLTF. CDR3 DNA sequence: TGTGCCAGCAGCGTAGCTGCGGGGGCGCAAGGGGCCAACGTCCTGACTTTC.